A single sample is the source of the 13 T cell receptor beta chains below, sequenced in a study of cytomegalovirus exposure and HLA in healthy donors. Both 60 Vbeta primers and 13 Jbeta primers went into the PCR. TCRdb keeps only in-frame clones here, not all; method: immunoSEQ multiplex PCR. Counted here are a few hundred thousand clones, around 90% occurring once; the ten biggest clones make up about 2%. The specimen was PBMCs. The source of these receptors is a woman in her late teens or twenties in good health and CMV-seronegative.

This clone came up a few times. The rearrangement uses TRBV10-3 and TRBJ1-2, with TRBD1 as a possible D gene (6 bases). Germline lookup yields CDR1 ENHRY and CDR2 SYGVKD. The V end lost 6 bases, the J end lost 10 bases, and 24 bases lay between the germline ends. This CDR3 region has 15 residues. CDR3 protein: CAISQPPGDAMDYTF. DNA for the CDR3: TGTGCCATCAGCCAACCCCCAGGGGACGCCATGGACTACACCTTC.

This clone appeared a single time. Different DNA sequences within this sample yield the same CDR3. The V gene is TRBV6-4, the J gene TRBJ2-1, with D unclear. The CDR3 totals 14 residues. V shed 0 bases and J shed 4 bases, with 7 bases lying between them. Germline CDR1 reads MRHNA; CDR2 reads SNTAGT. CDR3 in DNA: TGTGCCAGCAGTGACTCATCAGGTTACAATGAGCAGTTCTTC. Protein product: CASSDSSGYNEQFF.

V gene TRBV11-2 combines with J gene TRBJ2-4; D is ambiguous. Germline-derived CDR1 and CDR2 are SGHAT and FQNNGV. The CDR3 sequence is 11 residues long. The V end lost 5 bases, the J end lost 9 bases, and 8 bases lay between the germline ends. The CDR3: CASSLPGIQYF. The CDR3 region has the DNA TGTGCCAGCAGCCTCCCGGGCATTCAGTACTTC.

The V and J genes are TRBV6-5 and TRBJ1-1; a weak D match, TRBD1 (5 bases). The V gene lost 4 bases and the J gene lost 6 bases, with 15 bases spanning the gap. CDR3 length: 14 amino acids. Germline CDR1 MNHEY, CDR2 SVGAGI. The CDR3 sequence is CASSSPGGGSEAFF. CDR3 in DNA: TGTGCCAGCAGTTCTCCGGGGGGGGGTTCTGAAGCTTTCTTT.

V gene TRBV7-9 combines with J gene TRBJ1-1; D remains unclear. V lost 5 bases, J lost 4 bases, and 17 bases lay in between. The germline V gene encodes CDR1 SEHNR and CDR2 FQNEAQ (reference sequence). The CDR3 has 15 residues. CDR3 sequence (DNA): TGTGCCAGCAGCGACGAACTAACGAGGTTCACTGAAGCTTTCTTT. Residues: CASSDELTRFTEAFF.

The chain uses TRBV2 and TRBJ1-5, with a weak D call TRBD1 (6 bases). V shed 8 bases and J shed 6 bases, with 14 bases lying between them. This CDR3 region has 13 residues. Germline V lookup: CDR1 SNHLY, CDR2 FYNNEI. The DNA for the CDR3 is TGTGCCAGCGCGGGGGGCTCGGGTCAGCCCCAGCATTTT. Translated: CASAGGSGQPQHF.

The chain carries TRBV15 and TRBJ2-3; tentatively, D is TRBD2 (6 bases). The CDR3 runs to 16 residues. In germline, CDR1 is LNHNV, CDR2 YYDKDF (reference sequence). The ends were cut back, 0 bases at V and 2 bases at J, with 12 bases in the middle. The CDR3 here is CATSRERDPFTDTQYF. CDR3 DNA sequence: TGTGCCACCAGCAGAGAGCGGGACCCTTTCACAGATACGCAGTATTTT.

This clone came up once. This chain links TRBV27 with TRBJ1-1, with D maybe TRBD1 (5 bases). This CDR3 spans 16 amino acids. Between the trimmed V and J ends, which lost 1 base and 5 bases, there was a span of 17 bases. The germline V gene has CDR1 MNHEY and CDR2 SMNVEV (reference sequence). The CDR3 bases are TGTGCCAGCAGTTTATTCCCCCCCACAGGAGGGACTGAAGCTTTCTTT. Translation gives CASSLFPPTGGTEAFF.

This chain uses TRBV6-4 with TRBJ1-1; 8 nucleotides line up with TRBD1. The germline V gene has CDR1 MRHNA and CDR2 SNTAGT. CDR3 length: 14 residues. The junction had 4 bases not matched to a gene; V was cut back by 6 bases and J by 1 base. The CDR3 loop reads CASRETGANTEAFF. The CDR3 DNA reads TGTGCCAGCAGAGAGACAGGGGCGAACACTGAAGCTTTCTTT.

The CDR3 DNA is TGTGCCAGTAGTAATGGAGGAACCTACGAGCAGTACTTC. Its translation: CASSNGGTYEQYF. V is TRBV19 and J is TRBJ2-7; a weak D match, TRBD2 (5 bases). Germline CDR1 is LNHDA and CDR2 is SQIVND (reference sequence). The CDR3 is 13 residues long. V lost 4 bases and J lost 2, with 9 bases in between.

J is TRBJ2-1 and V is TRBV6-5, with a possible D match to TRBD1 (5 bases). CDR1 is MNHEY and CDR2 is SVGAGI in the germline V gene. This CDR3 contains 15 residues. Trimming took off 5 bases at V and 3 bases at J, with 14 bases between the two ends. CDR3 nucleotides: TGTGCCAGCAGTCCGATCCAGGGTGGCTACAATGAGCAGTTCTTC. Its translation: CASSPIQGGYNEQFF.

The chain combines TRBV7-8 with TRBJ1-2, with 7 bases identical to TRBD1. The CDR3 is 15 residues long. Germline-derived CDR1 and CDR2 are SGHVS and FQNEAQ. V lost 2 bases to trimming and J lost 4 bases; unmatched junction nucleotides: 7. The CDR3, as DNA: TGTGCCAGCAGCTTATGGGACAGCCCCACCTATGGCTACACCTTC. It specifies CASSLWDSPTYGYTF. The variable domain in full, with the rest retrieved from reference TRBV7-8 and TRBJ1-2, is GAGVSQSPRYKVAKRGQDVALRCDPISGHVSLFWYQQALGQGPEFLTYFQNEAQLDKSGLPSDRFFAERPEGSVSTLKIQRTQQEDSAVYLCASSLWDSPTYGYTFGSGTRLTVV.

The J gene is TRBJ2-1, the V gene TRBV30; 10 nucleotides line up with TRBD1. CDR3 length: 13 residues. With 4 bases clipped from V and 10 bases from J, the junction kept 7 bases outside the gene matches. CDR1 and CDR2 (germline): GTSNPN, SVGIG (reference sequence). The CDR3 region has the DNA TGTGCCTGGAACCCCGGGACAGGGGACGAGCAGTTCTTC. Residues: CAWNPGTGDEQFF.